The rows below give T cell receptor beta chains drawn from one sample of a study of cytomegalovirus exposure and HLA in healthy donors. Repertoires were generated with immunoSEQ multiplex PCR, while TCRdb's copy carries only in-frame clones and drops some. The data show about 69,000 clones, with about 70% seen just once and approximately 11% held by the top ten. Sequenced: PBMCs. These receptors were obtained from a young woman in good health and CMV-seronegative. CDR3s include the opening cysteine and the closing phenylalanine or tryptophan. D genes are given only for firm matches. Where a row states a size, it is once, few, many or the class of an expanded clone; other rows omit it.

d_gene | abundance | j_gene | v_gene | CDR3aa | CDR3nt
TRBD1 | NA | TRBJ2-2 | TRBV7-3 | CASSLTPDRPNTGELFF | TGTGCCAGCAGCTTAACCCCGGACAGGCCGAACACCGGGGAGCTGTTTTTT
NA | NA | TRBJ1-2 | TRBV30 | CAWAEQIPNYGYTF | TGTGCCTGGGCCGAACAGATTCCAAACTATGGCTACACCTTC
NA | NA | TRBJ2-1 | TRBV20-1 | CSALRDEQFF | TGCAGTGCTCTCCGCGATGAGCAGTTCTTC
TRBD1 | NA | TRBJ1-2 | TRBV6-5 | CASSYGTGANYGYTF | TGTGCCAGCAGTTACGGGACAGGGGCTAACTATGGCTACACCTTC
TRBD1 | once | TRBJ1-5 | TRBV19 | CASSIVAGGGLAQHF | TGTGCCAGTAGTATAGTAGCAGGGGGTGGCTTAGCCCAGCATTTT
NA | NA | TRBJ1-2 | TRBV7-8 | CASSLDDSGHSYGYTF | TGTGCCAGCAGCTTAGACGATTCCGGTCACTCCTATGGCTACACCTTC
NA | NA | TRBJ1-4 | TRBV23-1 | CASRTLPGTRGEKLFF | TGCGCCAGCAGAACATTGCCCGGGACACGCGGTGAAAAACTGTTTTTT
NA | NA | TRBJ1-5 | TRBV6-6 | CATRRLTDSNQPQHF | TGTGCCACCCGACGATTGACAGATAGCAATCAGCCCCAGCATTTT
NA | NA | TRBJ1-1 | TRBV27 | CASSLTAGNTEAFF | TGTGCCAGCAGTTTAACCGCAGGGAACACTGAAGCTTTCTTT
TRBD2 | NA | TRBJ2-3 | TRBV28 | CASSSPVGGGAGTDTQYF | TGTGCCAGCAGTTCACCGGTGGGCGGGGGGGCTGGTACAGATACGCAGTATTTT
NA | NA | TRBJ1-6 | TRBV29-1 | CSAGDYNSPLHF | TGCAGCGCCGGAGACTATAATTCACCCCTCCACTTT
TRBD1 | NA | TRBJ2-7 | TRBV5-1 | CASSLQPGQRPYEQYF | TGCGCCAGCAGCTTACAGCCGGGACAGCGGCCCTACGAGCAGTACTTC
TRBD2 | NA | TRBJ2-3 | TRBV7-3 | CASSLFGLAVDTQYF | TGTGCCAGCAGCTTATTCGGGCTAGCGGTAGATACGCAGTATTTT
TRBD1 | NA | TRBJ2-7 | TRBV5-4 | CAGTRQGAPEQYF | TGTGCCGGTACCCGACAGGGGGCTCCCGAGCAGTACTTC
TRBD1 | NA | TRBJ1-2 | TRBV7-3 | CASSLDRGYGYTF | TGTGCCAGCAGCTTAGACAGGGGTTATGGCTACACCTTC
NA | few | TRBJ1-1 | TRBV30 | CAWPAGVWAEAFF | TGTGCCTGGCCCGCCGGGGTTTGGGCTGAAGCTTTCTTT
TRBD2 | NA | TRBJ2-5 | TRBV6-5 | CASRPTSGGAGSQYF | TGTGCCAGCAGACCCACTAGCGGGGGGGCGGGGTCCCAGTACTTC
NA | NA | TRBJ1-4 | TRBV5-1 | CASSLQGEKLFF | TGCGCCAGCAGCTTACAGGGTGAAAAACTGTTTTTT
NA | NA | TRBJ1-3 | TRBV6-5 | CASSYSPGISGNTIYF | TGTGCCAGCAGTTACTCTCCCGGGATCTCTGGAAACACCATATATTTT
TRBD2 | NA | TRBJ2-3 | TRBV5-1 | CASSFGTSSTDTQYF | TGCGCCAGCAGCTTCGGGACTAGTAGCACAGATACGCAGTATTTT
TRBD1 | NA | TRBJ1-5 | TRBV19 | CASREGQGKNQPQHF | TGTGCCAGTAGAGAGGGACAGGGTAAGAATCAGCCCCAGCATTTT
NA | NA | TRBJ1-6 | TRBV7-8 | CASSHRWGGGNNSPLHF | TGTGCCAGCAGCCATCGATGGGGGGGCGGGAATAATTCACCCCTCCACTTT
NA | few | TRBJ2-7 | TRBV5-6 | CASSLYSYEQYF | TGTGCCAGCAGCTTGTACTCCTACGAGCAGTACTTC
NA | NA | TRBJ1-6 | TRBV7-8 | CATDRTSYNSPLHF | TGTGCCACCGACCGGACATCCTATAATTCACCCCTCCACTTT
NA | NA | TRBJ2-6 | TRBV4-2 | CASSQEEGAGANVLTF | TGTGCCAGCAGCCAAGAGGAGGGAGCTGGGGCCAACGTCCTGACTTTC
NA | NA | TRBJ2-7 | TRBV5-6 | CASSPTGTRHEQYF | TGTGCCAGCAGCCCGACCGGGACACGCCACGAGCAGTACTTC
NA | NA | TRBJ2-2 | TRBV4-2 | CASSQDRGQLNTGELFF | TGTGCCAGCAGCCAAGATAGGGGACAATTGAACACCGGGGAGCTGTTTTTT
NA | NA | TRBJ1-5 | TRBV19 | CASRPLVQRSNQPQHF | TGTGCCAGTAGGCCCTTGGTCCAGCGTAGCAATCAGCCCCAGCATTTT
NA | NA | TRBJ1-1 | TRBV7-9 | CASISGEPEAFF | TGTGCCAGCATCTCAGGGGAACCTGAAGCTTTCTTT
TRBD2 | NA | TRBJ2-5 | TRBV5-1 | CASSPTIAGGSEETQYF | TGCGCCAGCAGCCCCACCATAGCGGGGGGCTCCGAAGAGACCCAGTACTTC
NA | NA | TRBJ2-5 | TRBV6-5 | CASSYSKRRGETQYF | TGTGCCAGCAGTTACTCGAAACGGAGGGGAGAGACCCAGTACTTC
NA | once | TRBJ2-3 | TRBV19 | CASSIPWRGRTDTQYF | TGTGCCAGTAGTATCCCTTGGCGGGGGCGAACAGATACGCAGTATTTT
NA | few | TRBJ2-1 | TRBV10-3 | CAISESGLADNEQFF | TGTGCCATCAGTGAGTCGGGTTTAGCGGACAATGAGCAGTTCTTC
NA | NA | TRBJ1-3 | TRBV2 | CASSAGGISGNTIYF | TGTGCCAGCAGCGCCGGAGGGATCTCTGGAAACACCATATATTTT
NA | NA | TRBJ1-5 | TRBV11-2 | CASSLAGGNQPQHF | TGTGCCAGCAGCTTAGCCGGGGGCAATCAGCCCCAGCATTTT